Listed below are T cell receptor beta chains from one sample, sequenced in a study of cytomegalovirus exposure and HLA in healthy donors. TCRdb's table, derived via immunoSEQ multiplex PCR, lists solely in-frame clones and lacks some. Here the sample spans some 170,000 clones, around 87% being singletons. Sequencing input: PBMCs. Receptors originate from a woman under 40 in good health and CMV-seronegative. Each CDR3 is given with its conserved first and last residue. Fields, in order: V gene, D gene, clone size, J gene, CDR3 length, CDR3 DNA, CDR3 protein. D genes are given only for firm matches. The size entry is marked missing in some rows and otherwise reads once, few, many or a size class.

V gene: TRBV4-1; D gene: TRBD1; clone size: NA; J gene: TRBJ2-5; CDR3 length: 17; CDR3 DNA: TGCGCCAGCAGCCAAGTCCACCCGACAGGGGGGCAAGAGACCCAGTACTTC; CDR3 protein: CASSQVHPTGGQETQYF
V gene: TRBV6-1; D gene: NA; clone size: NA; J gene: TRBJ1-2; CDR3 length: 12; CDR3 DNA: TGTGCCAGCAGTGGCGTGAACTATGGCTACACCTTC; CDR3 protein: CASSGVNYGYTF
V gene: TRBV4-2; D gene: NA; clone size: NA; J gene: TRBJ1-1; CDR3 length: 13; CDR3 DNA: TGTGCCAGCAGCCATGCCGGGGGCACTGAAGCTTTCTTT; CDR3 protein: CASSHAGGTEAFF
V gene: TRBV5-6; D gene: TRBD1; clone size: NA; J gene: TRBJ2-4; CDR3 length: 19; CDR3 DNA: TGTGCCAGCACCATCTCTGAGGTCAGGGGGCCTCGGCGTATTGACATTCAGTACTTC; CDR3 protein: CASTISEVRGPRRIDIQYF
V gene: TRBV9; D gene: TRBD2; clone size: NA; J gene: TRBJ2-1; CDR3 length: 15; CDR3 DNA: TGTGCCAGCAGCGCTAGCGGGGGCGCTCGGGGTGAGCAGTTCTTC; CDR3 protein: CASSASGGARGEQFF
V gene: TRBV7-9; D gene: TRBD2; clone size: NA; J gene: TRBJ2-1; CDR3 length: 18; CDR3 DNA: TGTGCCAGCAGCTTAGCGCAAGGACTAGCGGGGGGGCCCTTTGAGCAGTTCTTC; CDR3 protein: CASSLAQGLAGGPFEQFF
V gene: TRBV9; D gene: TRBD2; clone size: NA; J gene: TRBJ2-1; CDR3 length: 19; CDR3 DNA: TGTGCCAGCAGCGTACCCATGACTAGCGGGGGGTTAGGGTACAATGAGCAGTTCTTC; CDR3 protein: CASSVPMTSGGLGYNEQFF
V gene: TRBV11-2; D gene: NA; clone size: NA; J gene: TRBJ2-7; CDR3 length: 14; CDR3 DNA: TGTGCCAGCAGCACAAACAGGATTTTCTACGAGCAGTACTTC; CDR3 protein: CASSTNRIFYEQYF
V gene: TRBV14; D gene: TRBD1; clone size: NA; J gene: TRBJ1-2; CDR3 length: 15; CDR3 DNA: TGTGCCAGCAGCCCCCCGACAGGGTGGGCCTATGGCTACACCTTC; CDR3 protein: CASSPPTGWAYGYTF
V gene: TRBV9; D gene: NA; clone size: NA; J gene: TRBJ1-3; CDR3 length: 14; CDR3 DNA: TGTGCCAGTGGACAGACAACCTCTGGAAACACCATATATTTT; CDR3 protein: CASGQTTSGNTIYF
V gene: TRBV9; D gene: NA; clone size: NA; J gene: TRBJ2-2; CDR3 length: 16; CDR3 DNA: TGTGCCAGCAGCGTAGCTAGCGCCGCGAACACCGGGGAGCTGTTTTTT; CDR3 protein: CASSVASAANTGELFF
V gene: TRBV7-7; D gene: NA; clone size: NA; J gene: TRBJ1-1; CDR3 length: 13; CDR3 DNA: TGTGCCAGCAGCAGATCCTACTCAGAGGAGGCTTTCTTT; CDR3 protein: CASSRSYSEEAFF
V gene: TRBV7-9; D gene: NA; clone size: NA; J gene: TRBJ1-2; CDR3 length: 15; CDR3 DNA: TGTGCCAGCAGCTCCTTCGGGGGGCGCGGGTATGGCTACACCTTC; CDR3 protein: CASSSFGGRGYGYTF
V gene: TRBV15; D gene: NA; clone size: NA; J gene: TRBJ2-2; CDR3 length: 14; CDR3 DNA: TGTGCCACCAAAAGGGGGGGTGCGGCCGGGGAGCTGTTTTTT; CDR3 protein: CATKRGGAAGELFF
V gene: TRBV5-6; D gene: TRBD2; clone size: NA; J gene: TRBJ2-1; CDR3 length: 18; CDR3 DNA: TGTGCCAGCAGCTCAGGACTAGCGGGGGCCCGGCGCCTCAATGAGCAGTTCTTC; CDR3 protein: CASSSGLAGARRLNEQFF
V gene: TRBV18; D gene: TRBD1; clone size: once; J gene: TRBJ1-4; CDR3 length: 16; CDR3 DNA: TGTGCCAGCTCACCCTCCCCGGGACAGAGAAATGAAAAACTGTTTTTT; CDR3 protein: CASSPSPGQRNEKLFF
V gene: TRBV7-7; D gene: NA; clone size: NA; J gene: TRBJ2-1; CDR3 length: 15; CDR3 DNA: TGTGCTAGCAGCCCTGGCCAGGGGTACGACAATGAGCAGTTCTTC; CDR3 protein: CASSPGQGYDNEQFF